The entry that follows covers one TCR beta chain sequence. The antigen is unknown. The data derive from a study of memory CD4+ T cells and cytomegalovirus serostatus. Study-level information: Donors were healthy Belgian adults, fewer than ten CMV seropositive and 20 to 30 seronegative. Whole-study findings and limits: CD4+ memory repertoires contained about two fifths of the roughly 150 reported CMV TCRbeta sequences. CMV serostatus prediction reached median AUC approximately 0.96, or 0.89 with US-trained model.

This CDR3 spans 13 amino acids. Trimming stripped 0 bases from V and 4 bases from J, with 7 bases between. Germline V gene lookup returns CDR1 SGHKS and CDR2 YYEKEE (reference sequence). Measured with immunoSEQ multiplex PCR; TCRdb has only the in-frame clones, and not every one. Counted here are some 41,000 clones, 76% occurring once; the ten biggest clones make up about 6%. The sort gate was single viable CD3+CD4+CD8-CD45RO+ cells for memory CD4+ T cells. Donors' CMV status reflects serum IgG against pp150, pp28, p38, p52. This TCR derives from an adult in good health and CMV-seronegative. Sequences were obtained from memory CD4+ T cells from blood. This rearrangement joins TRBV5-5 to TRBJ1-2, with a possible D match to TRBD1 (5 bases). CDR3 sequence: CASSLGGLYGYTF. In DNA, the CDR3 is TGTGCCAGCAGCTTGGGGGGACTCTATGGCTACACCTTC.